This entry lists 26 T cell receptor beta chains sequenced from one sample in a study of T cell changes during pregnancy in multiple sclerosis. Measured with immunoSEQ multiplex PCR; TCRdb has only the in-frame clones, and not every one. The sample contains over 70,000 clones, approximately 95% of which appear only once. Sequencing used peripheral blood, obtained in the first trimester of pregnancy. The receptors come from a female donor with multiple sclerosis, enrolled in a pregnancy study.

The V call is TRBV25-1, the J call TRBJ2-5; 9 positions agree with TRBD2. The CDR3 is 14 amino acids. V lost 5 bases and J lost 4; bases outside the gene matches: 5. The germline gives CDR1 MGHDK, CDR2 SYGVNS. This CDR3 is CASSSAGGPETQYF. The CDR3 coding sequence is TGTGCCAGCAGTAGCGCGGGGGGGCCAGAGACCCAGTACTTC.

The J gene is TRBJ1-3, the V gene TRBV11-2; D might be TRBD1 (6 bases). The CDR3 is 15 residues long. V was cut by 2 bases and J by 4 bases, with 12 bases left in between. Germline lookup yields CDR1 SGHAT and CDR2 FQNNGV. CDR3 in DNA: TGTGCCAGCAGCTTACGGGGGGCAGGGGGAAACACCATATATTTT. This encodes CASSLRGAGGNTIYF.

CDR3 in amino acids: CASSGQGINSPLHF. The DNA of the CDR3 is TGCGCCAGCTCGGGACAGGGAATTAATTCACCCCTCCACTTT. This chain connects TRBV5-1 to TRBJ1-6, with 9 positions matching TRBD1. CDR3 length equals 14 residues. V dropped 7 bases and J dropped 6; count of bases not matched to a gene: 5. Germline lookup yields CDR1 SGHRS and CDR2 YFSETQ.

The chain couples TRBV29-1 to TRBJ1-2; a possible D gene is TRBD1 (6 bases). Germline assignment: CDR1 SQVTM and CDR2 ANQGSEA. Trimming took 7 bases from V and 5 from J, leaving 14 bases between them. This CDR3 has 12 amino acids. The CDR3, as DNA: TGCAGCGAAAGGACAGCTTCTTATGGCTACACCTTC. Its translation is CSERTASYGYTF.

The chain has TRBV6-4 and TRBJ1-6; D unresolved. The CDR3 extends over 15 amino acids. V was cut by 2 bases and J by 0 bases, with 5 bases left in between. CDR1 MRHNA and CDR2 SNTAGT come from the germline V gene. Here the CDR3 DNA reads TGTGCCAGCAGTGACGGCAACTCCTATAATTCACCCCTCCACTTT. Protein: CASSDGNSYNSPLHF.

The chain employs TRBV7-9 and TRBJ1-1; 10 bases map to TRBD1. This CDR3 has 18 amino acids. In germline, CDR1 is SEHNR, CDR2 FQNEAQ (reference sequence). Trimming at V came to 3 bases and at J to 0 bases, leaving 10 bases not matched to a gene. This CDR3 reads CASSFRGTGAILNTEAFF. Written as DNA, the CDR3 is TGTGCCAGCAGCTTTAGGGGGACAGGGGCAATTTTGAACACTGAAGCTTTCTTT.

This clone came up once. The chain's CDR3 is CASSLVGPTDTQYF. The CDR3, as DNA: TGTGCCAGCAGCTTAGTGGGGCCCACAGATACGCAGTATTTT. The chain joins TRBV7-6 to TRBJ2-3; perhaps TRBD1 as D (5 bases). This CDR3 region has 14 residues. Germline CDR1 is SGHVS and CDR2 is FNYEAQ. V was trimmed by 1 base and J by 2 bases, leaving 7 bases between them.

The rearrangement uses TRBV27 and TRBJ1-5, with D perhaps matching TRBD1 (5 bases). In germline, CDR1 is MNHEY, CDR2 SMNVEV (reference sequence). The CDR3 has 15 residues. The V end was cut by 0 bases, the J end by 6 bases, with 12 bases between. The CDR3 region is CASSLSAGNAQPQHF. The DNA of the CDR3 is TGTGCCAGCAGTTTATCCGCAGGGAACGCTCAGCCCCAGCATTTT.

The chain recombines TRBV15 with TRBJ2-2, with 8 bases fitting TRBD2. V lost 8 bases and J lost 6; bases outside the gene matches: 8. Germline V gene lookup returns CDR1 LNHNV and CDR2 YYDKDF (reference sequence). The CDR3 runs 14 residues. Here the CDR3 reads CATLAFGGAGELFF. For the CDR3, the DNA is TGTGCCACCCTAGCGTTCGGGGGGGCCGGGGAGCTGTTTTTT.

This rearrangement joins TRBV5-4 to TRBJ1-5; tentative D call: TRBD1 (6 bases). Germline V gene sequence: CDR1 SGHNT, CDR2 YYREEE (reference sequence). The V and J ends lost 3 bases and 5 bases respectively, with 12 bases between them. The CDR3 runs 14 residues. The DNA of the CDR3 is TGTGCCAGCAGCTCACAGGGTGGGGATCAGCCCCAGCATTTT. This codes for CASSSQGGDQPQHF.

The chain has TRBV6-5 and TRBJ2-7; TRBD2 is a possible D gene (6 bases). CDR3 size: 14 residues. V was trimmed by 5 bases and J by 2 bases, leaving 13 bases between them. The germline V gene encodes CDR1 MNHEY and CDR2 SVGAGI. CDR3 bases: TGTGCCAGCAGTACGACCGGGGGTGCCTACGAGCAGTACTTC. Translation: CASSTTGGAYEQYF.

This clone was picked up one time. This chain connects TRBV7-9 to TRBJ1-4; D is possibly TRBD1 (6 bases). CDR3 length: 16 residues. The V gene's germline CDR1 is SEHNR and CDR2 FQNEAQ (reference sequence). The V end was cut by 2 bases, the J end by 3 bases, with 13 bases between. CDR3 coding DNA: TGTGCCAGCAGCTTATGGGTCAGGGGCCCTAATGAAAAACTGTTTTTT. As protein: CASSLWVRGPNEKLFF.

This clone occurred a few times. This chain links TRBV2 with TRBJ2-1; TRBD1 might be the D (5 bases). The V end was cut by 7 bases, the J end by 3 bases, with 13 bases between. The germline gives CDR1 SNHLY, CDR2 FYNNEI. The CDR3 totals 14 residues. The CDR3 loop reads CASILDRLYNEQFF. The CDR3 DNA reads as TGTGCCAGCATTCTAGACAGACTCTACAATGAGCAGTTCTTC.

The J gene is TRBJ1-2, the V gene TRBV27; D call uncertain. The germline CDR1 and CDR2 sequences are MNHEY and SMNVEV (reference sequence). The CDR3 runs 12 residues. The V gene lost 4 bases and the J gene lost 8 bases, with 11 bases spanning the gap. In DNA, the CDR3 is TGTGCCAGCAGTTCCCCCCCGGGGGGCTACACCTTC. It codes for CASSSPPGGYTF.

This chain connects TRBV2 to TRBJ1-6, with 7 bases that match TRBD1. The CDR3 consists of 13 residues. The V gene's germline CDR1 is SNHLY and CDR2 FYNNEI. The junction had 5 bases not matched to a gene; V was cut back by 5 bases and J by 10 bases. CDR3 residues: CASSTGESSPLHF. The CDR3 bases are TGTGCCAGCAGTACAGGGGAGTCCTCACCCCTCCACTTT.

CDR3 region: CASSAIPRRGPQETQYF. The CDR3 coding sequence is TGTGCCAGCAGTGCTATCCCCCGGCGGGGGCCCCAAGAGACCCAGTACTTC. The chain uses TRBV6-1 and TRBJ2-5, with D perhaps matching TRBD2 (7 bases). Germline loops: CDR1 MNHNS, CDR2 SASEGT. Trimming pared 4 bases from V and 1 base from J, leaving 19 bases between. The CDR3 length is 17 residues.

CDR3 sequence: CASSVRPRRAGNTGELFF. CDR3 in DNA: TGTGCCAGCAGCGTACGCCCCCGACGAGCGGGGAACACCGGGGAGCTGTTTTTT. The rearrangement uses TRBV9 and TRBJ2-2, with a weak D call TRBD2 (6 bases). CDR3 length: 18 amino acids. The germline V and J ends were trimmed by 1 base and 1 base, with 17 bases remaining between them. Germline V gene sequence: CDR1 SGDLS, CDR2 YYNGEE.

This rearrangement joins TRBV7-9 to TRBJ1-1, with 9 bases matching TRBD1. CDR1 is SEHNR and CDR2 is FQNEAQ in the germline V gene (reference sequence). The CDR3 length is 15 residues. The J segment lost 5 bases and the V segment lost 7 bases, leaving 11 bases of the junction unmatched. This chain's CDR3 is CASTAPGQGLTEAFF. CDR3 coding DNA: TGTGCCAGCACCGCCCCTGGACAGGGGCTGACTGAAGCTTTCTTT.

The genes are TRBV15 and TRBJ1-6; D is uncertain. Trimming cost V 0 bases and J 7 bases, with 7 bases left between them. CDR3 length: 14 residues. The germline CDR1 and CDR2 sequences are LNHNV and YYDKDF (reference sequence). CDR3 in amino acids: CATSRESENSPLHF. CDR3 coding DNA: TGTGCCACCAGCAGAGAGTCCGAGAATTCACCCCTCCACTTT.

The chain has TRBV30 and TRBJ1-1; D perhaps matches TRBD1 (5 bases). Trimming took off 4 bases at V and 6 bases at J, with 9 bases between the two ends. Germline CDR1 GTSNPN, CDR2 SVGIG (reference sequence). CDR3 length equals 11 residues. The CDR3 region is CAWTRGPEAFF. In nucleotides, the CDR3 is TGTGCCTGGACGCGGGGACCTGAAGCTTTCTTT.

The V and J genes are TRBV7-2 and TRBJ2-7; 8 nucleotides match TRBD2. This CDR3 contains 14 residues. From germline, CDR1 is SGHTA and CDR2 FQGNSA. The trim removed 5 bases at V and 6 bases at J, leaving 9 bases unmatched. CDR3 DNA sequence: TGTGCCAGCAGCCGGGAGGGACGGATGGGCGAGCAGTACTTC. Amino acid sequence: CASSREGRMGEQYF.

This clone has a single count. The CDR3 spells CASSLGGQVTNEQFF. The CDR3 DNA reads as TGTGCCAGCAGCTTAGGGGGACAGGTGACAAATGAGCAGTTCTTC. The chain employs TRBV7-2 and TRBJ2-1, with 8 bases identical to TRBD1. The V and J ends lost 1 base and 7 bases, in that order; junction bases with no gene match: 6. In germline, CDR1 is SGHTA, CDR2 FQGNSA. The CDR3 has 15 amino acids. The full variable domain, its missing parts supplied by reference TRBV7-2 and TRBJ2-1, is GAGVSQSPSNKVTEKGKDVELRCDPISGHTALYWYRQSLGQGLEFLIYFQGNSAPDKSGLPSDRFSAERTGGSVSTLTIQRTQQEDSAVYLCASSLGGQVTNEQFFGPGTRLTVL.

As DNA, the CDR3 is TGTGCCAGCAGTTATCCAACTAGCGGGGTTACCTACGAGCAGTACTTC. Translating it yields CASSYPTSGVTYEQYF. This sequence joins TRBV6-6 and TRBJ2-7; 10 bases fit TRBD2. CDR1 and CDR2 from the germline V gene are MNHNY and SVGAGI (reference sequence). The CDR3 consists of 16 residues. The ends lost 3 bases at V and 2 bases at J; junction bases unmatched: 7.

Regarding this clone: The junction and the germline gene differ at one end; a read error may be behind it. This chain links TRBV7-7 with TRBJ2-2; 7 positions agree with TRBD2. Germline V gene lookup returns CDR1 SSHAT and CDR2 FNYEAQ (reference sequence). This CDR3 comprises 15 residues. As DNA, the CDR3 is TGTGCTAGCAGCTTAGCAGCGGGGAGCACCGGGGAGCTGTTTTTT. It translates to CASSLAAGSTGELFF.

The chain uses TRBV14 and TRBJ2-3; TRBD2 matches at 9 bases. The V gene's germline CDR1 is SGHDN and CDR2 FVKESK. V lost 2 bases to trimming and J lost 2 bases; unmatched junction nucleotides: 5. This CDR3 is built from 16 residues. Written as DNA, the CDR3 is TGTGCCAGCAGCCAAAACCTAGCGGGGCTCACAGATACGCAGTATTTT. Residues: CASSQNLAGLTDTQYF.

V usage is TRBV7-8 and J usage is TRBJ2-3; TRBD2 aligns across 12 bases. V dropped 3 bases and J dropped 0; count of bases not matched to a gene: 4. The CDR3 loop spans 17 amino acids. Germline values: CDR1 SGHVS, CDR2 FQNEAQ. CDR3 region: CASSFLLAGGSTDTQYF. CDR3 DNA sequence: TGTGCCAGCAGCTTCCTACTAGCGGGGGGAAGCACAGATACGCAGTATTTT.